Following are 14 T cell receptor beta chains from one sample sequenced in a study of cytomegalovirus exposure and HLA in healthy donors. PCR primers comprised 60 Vbeta and 13 Jbeta primers. Sequencing was performed with immunoSEQ multiplex PCR; in TCRdb, only in-frame clones are kept and a portion is missing. This sample has about 110,000 clones, with 70% to 80% found just once. Sequencing input: PBMCs. These receptors came from a woman in her thirties or forties in good health and CMV-seronegative.

This clone appeared once. The V gene is TRBV18, the J gene TRBJ2-7; D remains ambiguous. The V gene lost 3 bases and the J gene lost 1 base, with 7 bases spanning the gap. Germline V gives CDR1 KGHSH, CDR2 LQKENI. CDR3 length equals 13 residues. CDR3 sequence: CASSPDTSYEQYF. The CDR3 nucleotides read TGTGCCAGCTCACCTGACACTTCCTACGAGCAGTACTTC. Combining the CDR3 with reference TRBV18 and TRBJ2-7 gives the whole variable domain NAGVMQNPRHLVRRRGQEARLRCSPMKGHSHVYWYRQLPEEGLKFMVYLQKENIIDESGMPKERFSAEFPKEGPSILRIQQVVRGDSAAYFCASSPDTSYEQYFGPGTRLTVT.

This chain links TRBV4-3 with TRBJ1-4; D gene uncertain. Trimming cost V 4 bases and J 3 bases, with 12 bases left between them. The length of the CDR3 is 15 residues. Germline CDR1 is LGHNA and CDR2 is YSLEER. The CDR3, as DNA: TGCGCCAGCAGCCGAGTCATGCTGGCTAATGAAAAACTGTTTTTT. Translating it yields CASSRVMLANEKLFF.

The chain combines TRBV2 with TRBJ2-3; TRBD1 is a possible D gene (6 bases). The CDR3 totals 15 residues. Germline V gene data show CDR1 as SNHLY and CDR2 as FYNNEI. The germline V and J ends were trimmed by 7 bases and 0 bases, with 14 bases remaining between them. The CDR3: CASKYRETSTDTQYF. DNA for the CDR3: TGTGCCAGCAAATACAGGGAGACTAGCACAGATACGCAGTATTTT.

In regard to this clone: Distinct nucleotide sequences in the sample also encode this CDR3. This chain uses TRBV29-1 with TRBJ1-1; D remains unclear. Trimming pared 2 bases from V and 0 bases from J, leaving 7 bases between. The CDR3 is made up of 13 amino acids. Germline CDR1 SQVTM, CDR2 ANQGSEA. The CDR3 loop is CSVERRMNTEAFF. In nucleotides, the CDR3 is TGCAGCGTTGAACGGAGGATGAACACTGAAGCTTTCTTT.

V usage is TRBV6-1 and J usage is TRBJ1-5; TRBD1 might be the D (5 bases). The CDR3 runs 16 residues. Deletions cut 2 bases from V and 4 bases from J, with 15 bases between. The germline V gene encodes CDR1 MNHNS and CDR2 SASEGT. CDR3 nucleotide sequence: TGTGCCAGCAGTGAAAGGGTCGGGGGGGGTAATCAGCCCCAGCATTTT. Its translation: CASSERVGGGNQPQHF.

This rearrangement joins TRBV5-1 to TRBJ2-7; the match to TRBD1 covers 7 bases. Unmatched junction bases numbered 8, after V lost 4 bases and J lost 4 bases. This CDR3 is built from 14 residues. Germline V gives CDR1 SGHRS, CDR2 YFSETQ. The CDR3 sequence: CASSNLQGTYEQYF. The CDR3, as DNA: TGCGCCAGCAGCAACTTACAGGGGACATACGAGCAGTACTTC. The variable domain in full, completed from reference TRBV5-1 and TRBJ2-7, reads KAGVTQTPRYLIKTRGQQVTLSCSPISGHRSVSWYQQTPGQGLQFLFEYFSETQRNKGNFPGRFSGRQFSNSRSEMNVSTLELGDSALYLCASSNLQGTYEQYFGPGTRLTVT.

The rearrangement uses TRBV11-2 and TRBJ2-4; 7 nucleotides line up with TRBD1. Germline CDR1 and CDR2: SGHAT and FQNNGV. The CDR3 runs 13 residues. The junction had 6 bases not matched to a gene; V was cut back by 5 bases and J by 8 bases. In nucleotides, the CDR3 is TGTGCCAGCAGCCTTGGACAGGAGGACATTCAGTACTTC. It is translated as CASSLGQEDIQYF.

The gene calls are TRBV25-1 and TRBJ2-3; 9 nucleotides match TRBD1. The trim removed 6 bases at V and 2 bases at J, leaving 6 bases unmatched. Germline-derived CDR1 and CDR2 are MGHDK and SYGVNS. The CDR3 consists of 15 residues. The DNA of the CDR3 is TGTGCCAGCAGATCCTGGACAGGGGCCACAGATACGCAGTATTTT. Protein: CASRSWTGATDTQYF.

This sequence joins TRBV30 and TRBJ1-2; no clear D gene. CDR3 length equals 13 residues. In germline, CDR1 is GTSNPN, CDR2 SVGIG (reference sequence). The ends were cut back, 3 bases at V and 2 bases at J, with 10 bases in the middle. CDR3 sequence reads: CAWRVERNYGYTF. The CDR3 nucleotides are TGTGCCTGGAGAGTGGAGCGGAACTATGGCTACACCTTC.

The rearrangement links TRBV28 to TRBJ2-7; TRBD1 agrees at 9 bases. With V trimmed by 5 bases and J by 5 bases, 13 bases remained unmatched. The CDR3 length is 16 residues. The germline V gene has CDR1 MDHEN and CDR2 SYDVKM. The CDR3 loop reads CASSPPPGQGRDEQYF. The CDR3, as DNA: TGTGCCAGCAGTCCCCCACCGGGACAGGGTAGGGACGAGCAGTACTTC.

This sequence joins TRBV18 and TRBJ1-2, with 10 bases fitting TRBD1. CDR1 is KGHSH, CDR2 LQKENI, per germline. Trimming took 5 bases from V and 4 from J; bases not matched to a gene: 1. The CDR3 has 13 residues. Here the CDR3 reads CASSGTGAYGYTF. The DNA of the CDR3 is TGTGCCAGCTCAGGGACAGGGGCCTATGGCTACACCTTC.

V is TRBV5-1 and J is TRBJ2-2, with 9 bases that match TRBD2. V lost 1 base and J lost 8; bases outside the gene matches: 9. The CDR3 sequence is 16 residues long. CDR1 is SGHRS, CDR2 YFSETQ, per germline. The CDR3 is CASSLTPSGEAGELFF. DNA for the CDR3: TGCGCCAGCAGCTTGACCCCTAGCGGGGAGGCTGGGGAGCTGTTTTTT.

The chain combines TRBV29-1 with TRBJ1-1, with TRBD1 matching 7 bases. The CDR3 totals 12 residues. Germline-derived CDR1 and CDR2 are SQVTM and ANQGSEA. The V and J ends lost 5 bases and 5 bases, in that order; junction bases with no gene match: 5. The CDR3 loop reads CSVSSGGTEAFF. CDR3 nucleotide sequence: TGCAGCGTTTCATCAGGGGGAACTGAAGCTTTCTTT. Full variable domain (rest looked up from reference TRBV29-1 and TRBJ1-1): SAVISQKPSRDICQRGTSLTIQCQVDSQVTMMFWYRQQPGQSLTLIATANQGSEATYESGFVIDKFPISRPNLTFSTLTVSNMSPEDSSIYLCSVSSGGTEAFFGQGTRLTVV.

This CDR3 is CASGISYGYTF. CDR3 DNA: TGTGCAAGCGGCATCTCCTATGGCTACACCTTC. The rearrangement joins TRBV6-6 to TRBJ1-2; D gene unclear. Germline-derived CDR1 and CDR2 are MNHNY and SVGAGI (reference sequence). The CDR3 length is 11 residues.